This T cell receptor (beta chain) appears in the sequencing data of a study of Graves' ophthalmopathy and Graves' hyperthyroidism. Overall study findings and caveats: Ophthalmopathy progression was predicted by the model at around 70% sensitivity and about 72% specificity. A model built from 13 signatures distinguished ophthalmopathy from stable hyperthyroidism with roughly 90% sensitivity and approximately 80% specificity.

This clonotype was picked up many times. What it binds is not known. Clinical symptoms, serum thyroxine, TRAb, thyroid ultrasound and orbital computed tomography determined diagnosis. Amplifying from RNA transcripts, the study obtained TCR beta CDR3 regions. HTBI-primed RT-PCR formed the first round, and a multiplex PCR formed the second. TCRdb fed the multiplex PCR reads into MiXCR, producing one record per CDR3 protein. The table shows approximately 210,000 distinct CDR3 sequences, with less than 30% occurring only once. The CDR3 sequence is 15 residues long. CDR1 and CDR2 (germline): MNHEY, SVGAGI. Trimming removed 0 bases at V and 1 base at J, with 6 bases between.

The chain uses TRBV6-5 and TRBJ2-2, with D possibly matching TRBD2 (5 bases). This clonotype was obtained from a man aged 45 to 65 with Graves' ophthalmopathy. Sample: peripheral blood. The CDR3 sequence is CASSYSRENTGELFF. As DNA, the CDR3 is TGTGCCAGCAGTTACTCGAGGGAGAACACCGGGGAGCTGTTTTTT.